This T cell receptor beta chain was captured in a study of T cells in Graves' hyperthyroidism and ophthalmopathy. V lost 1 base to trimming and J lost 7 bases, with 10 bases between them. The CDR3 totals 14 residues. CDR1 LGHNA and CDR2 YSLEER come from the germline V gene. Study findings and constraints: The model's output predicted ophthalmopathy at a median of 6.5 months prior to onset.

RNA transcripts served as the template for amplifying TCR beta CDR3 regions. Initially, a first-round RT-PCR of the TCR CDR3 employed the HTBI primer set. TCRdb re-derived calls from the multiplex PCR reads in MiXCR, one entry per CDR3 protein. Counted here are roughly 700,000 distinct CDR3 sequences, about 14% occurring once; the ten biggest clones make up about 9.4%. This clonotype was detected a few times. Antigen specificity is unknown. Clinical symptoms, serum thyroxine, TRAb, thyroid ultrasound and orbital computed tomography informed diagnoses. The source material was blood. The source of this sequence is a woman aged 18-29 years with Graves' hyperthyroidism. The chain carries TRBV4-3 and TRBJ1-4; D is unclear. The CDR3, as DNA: TGCGCCAGCAGCCAAGGGCAAAGAGGTGAAAAACTGTTTTTT. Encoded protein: CASSQGQRGEKLFF.